A selection of T cell receptor beta chains follows, all from one sample in a study of chemoradiotherapy in HPV16-positive cancers. Data came from immunoSEQ multiplex PCR; TCRdb stores just in-frame clones and leaves some out. The sample has 30,000 to 45,000 clones, 80% seen once; the top ten hold less than 5%. The source was blood, collected from a patient who underwent chemoradiotherapy. The origin of the receptors is a human donor with HPV-associated anogenital cancer. CDR3s include the opening cysteine and the closing phenylalanine or tryptophan. A D gene is named only where the DNA matches it firmly. Size values are once, few and many counts, or a class for expanded clones, and some rows have none.

17 TRBJ2-3 once TRBD2 TRBV6-4 TGTGCCAGCAGTGACTCTAGGACTAGCGGGGCAAGAGATACGCAGTATTTT CASSDSRTSGARDTQYF
17 TRBJ2-1 . . TRBV5-1 TGCGCCAGCAGCTATGGGGCGGGGCGCCCTGAAGACAATGAGCAGTTCTTC CASSYGAGRPEDNEQFF
12 TRBJ2-7 . TRBD1 TRBV6-5 TGTGCCAGCAGAGACAGGGACCACGAGCAGTACTTC CASRDRDHEQYF
11 TRBJ1-1 . . TRBV6-5 TGTGCCACGGCGAGGGGAACTGAAGCTTTCTTT CATARGTEAFF
13 TRBJ2-5 . TRBD2 TRBV6-8 TGTGCCAGCAGTTGGACTAGCGGAGAGACCCAGTACTTC CASSWTSGETQYF
15 TRBJ1-1 . TRBD1 TRBV9 TGTGCCAGCAGCGTAGGGACAGGCCCGGGCACTGAAGCTTTCTTT CASSVGTGPGTEAFF
14 TRBJ2-7 few . TRBV19 TGTGCCAGTAGTAACACAGCATCAGCCTACGAGCAGTACTTC CASSNTASAYEQYF
15 TRBJ2-7 . . TRBV9 TGTGCCAGCAGCCCTCGGGACACCAGCTCCTACGAGCAGTACTTC CASSPRDTSSYEQYF
14 TRBJ2-5 . TRBD2 TRBV11-2 TGTGCCAGCAGTCTTAGCGGGGGACAAGAGACCCAGTACTTC CASSLSGGQETQYF
13 TRBJ2-2 . . TRBV6-1 TGTGCCAGCAGAACAGGGCCCACCGGGGAGCTGTTTTTT CASRTGPTGELFF
15 TRBJ1-2 . TRBD1 TRBV19 TGTGCCAGTAGTGTCGACAGGGGGAAGATCTATGGCTACACCTTC CASSVDRGKIYGYTF
15 TRBJ1-2 . . TRBV7-9 TGTGCCAGCAGCCACAGGTTTCCCTCTAACTATGGCTACACCTTC CASSHRFPSNYGYTF
14 TRBJ2-5 few . TRBV25-1 TGTGCCAGCAGTGCACTCGAGGGGGGAGAGACCCAGTACTTC CASSALEGGETQYF
11 TRBJ2-7 . . TRBV11-2 TGTGCCAGTGCTAGCTCCTACGAGCAGTACTTC CASASSYEQYF
15 TRBJ2-4 . . TRBV30 TGTGCCTGGAGGAGGGGATGGGGGGCGGAAAACATTCAGTACTTC CAWRRGWGAENIQYF
15 TRBJ2-1 . . TRBV5-1 TGCGCCAGCAGCGTTCCGTTGACCTCCTACAATGAGCAGTTCTTC CASSVPLTSYNEQFF
14 TRBJ2-7 . . TRBV7-7 TGTGCCAGCAGCCCAACAGATGCCTCCTACGAGCAGTACTTC CASSPTDASYEQYF
15 TRBJ2-2 . . TRBV5-1 TGCGCCAGCAGGGATGGGGGACCGAACACCGGGGAGCTGTTTTTT CASRDGGPNTGELFF
16 TRBJ1-5 . . TRBV2 TGTGCCAGCAGTGAAGGCAGGGCAAGGCCTGATCAGCCCCAGCATTTT CASSEGRARPDQPQHF
14 TRBJ1-2 . . TRBV7-3 TGTGCCAGCAGCTTAATGGGGGGTACCTATGGCTACACCTTC CASSLMGGTYGYTF
15 TRBJ2-7 . . TRBV5-1 TGCGCCAGCAGCCAATCGGGACGGCCCCCCTACGAGCAGTACTTC CASSQSGRPPYEQYF
17 TRBJ1-2 few TRBD1 TRBV6-1 TGTGCCAGCAGTGCTTCGACAGGGCTGACGGCTAACTATGGCTACACCTTC CASSASTGLTANYGYTF
18 TRBJ1-5 . . TRBV27 TGTGCCAGCAGTCTCCAATGGGACGGCATTTTTGGCAATCAGCCCCAGCATTTT CASSLQWDGIFGNQPQHF
13 TRBJ1-1 medium-sized . TRBV30 TGTGCCTGGGCCCCAGGGGTGGGCACTGAAGCTTTCTTT CAWAPGVGTEAFF
14 TRBJ2-5 . . TRBV5-1 TGCGCCAGCAGCTTTAAGGGGTACCAAGAGACCCAGTACTTC CASSFKGYQETQYF
17 TRBJ2-5 . TRBD2 TRBV11-2 TGTGCCAGCAGCTTAGGTTTTCTAGCGGGGGAAGGTGAGACCCAGTACTTC CASSLGFLAGEGETQYF
19 TRBJ2-3 . TRBD2 TRBV5-5 TGTGCCAGCAGCTTGGCAGGGGTGGTAGCGGGGTCTTTTGCAGATACGCAGTATTTT CASSLAGVVAGSFADTQYF
16 TRBJ2-2 . . TRBV5-1 TGCGCCAGCAGCTTGGCCAGGGTAGCTCCCACCGGGGAGCTGTTTTTT CASSLARVAPTGELFF
14 TRBJ1-2 . . TRBV9 TGTGCCAGCAGCGAGGGACGGAGCAACTATGGCTACACCTTC CASSEGRSNYGYTF
15 TRBJ1-2 few . TRBV10-3 TGTGCCATCCCAGTAGGACCAGGGGCCAACTATGGCTACACCTTC CAIPVGPGANYGYTF
15 TRBJ2-1 . . TRBV5-1 TGCGCCAGCAGGAGAGAAGGGGTAAAGGGGGGTGAGCAGTTCTTC CASRREGVKGGEQFF
13 TRBJ2-3 . . TRBV5-1 TGCGCCAGCAGCTCCTACAGCACAGATACGCAGTATTTT CASSSYSTDTQYF
14 TRBJ1-5 . . TRBV19 TGTGCCTCAGATCTCGGGCAGGGCCATCAGCCCCAGCATTTT CASDLGQGHQPQHF
16 TRBJ2-2 . TRBD1 TRBV5-6 TGTGCCAGCAGCTTCCTGTCAGGGGGAGTCACCGGGGAGCTGTTTTTT CASSFLSGGVTGELFF
16 TRBJ1-2 . TRBD1 TRBV5-6 TGTGCCAGCAGCTCCAACTCTGGACAGGGCCTCTATGGCTACACCTTC CASSSNSGQGLYGYTF
13 TRBJ2-7 . . TRBV19 TGTGCCTCAAACCGGGACGGATCCTACGAGCAGTACTTC CASNRDGSYEQYF
13 TRBJ1-2 . TRBD1 TRBV9 TGTGCCAGCAGCGTAGGACAGGGGTATGGCTACACCTTC CASSVGQGYGYTF
15 TRBJ1-5 few . TRBV18 TGTGCCAGCTCACCAAGCGCAGAGCTAAATCAGCCCCAGCATTTT CASSPSAELNQPQHF
13 TRBJ1-2 . . TRBV27 TGTGCCAGCAGTTTCGGGTTCCAATATGGCTACACCTTC CASSFGFQYGYTF
15 TRBJ1-5 . . TRBV19 TGTGCCAGTAGTGATACGGGGTTTAGCAATCAGCCCCAGCATTTT CASSDTGFSNQPQHF
13 TRBJ1-1 . . TRBV10-1 TGCGCCAGCAGCGAGGGGACATACACTGAAGCTTTCTTT CASSEGTYTEAFF
13 TRBJ2-7 few TRBD2 TRBV10-1 TGCGCCAGCAGTCCGGGCGGGGGCTACGAGCAGTACTTC CASSPGGGYEQYF
12 TRBJ2-1 . . TRBV27 TGTGCCAGCAGTTTGGGGGGCAATGAGCAGTTCTTC CASSLGGNEQFF
14 TRBJ1-5 . TRBD1 TRBV7-2 TGTGCCAGCAGCTCTCGACAGGGTGAACAGCCCCAGCATTTT CASSSRQGEQPQHF
13 TRBJ2-1 . . TRBV6-6 TGTGCCAGCAGTCCTCAGGGAGACAATGAGCAGTTCTTC CASSPQGDNEQFF
14 TRBJ2-7 . . TRBV4-3 TGCGCCAGCAGCGCCGGGGCGAGCTCCTACGAGCAGTACTTC CASSAGASSYEQYF
16 TRBJ2-1 . TRBD1 TRBV12-5 TGTGCTAGTGGTCGAGGGGGACAGGTTCGGCCCAATGAGCAGTTCTTC CASGRGGQVRPNEQFF
14 TRBJ1-1 . TRBD1 TRBV6-1 TGTGCCAGCGGAGACAGGGGGTTTACTACTGAAGCTTTCTTT CASGDRGFTTEAFF
16 TRBJ2-1 . . TRBV11-2 TGTGCCAGCAGCTTAGATGGTTTAATGGGGGGTAATGAGCAGTTCTTC CASSLDGLMGGNEQFF
12 TRBJ1-2 . . TRBV6-5 TGTGCCAGCAGTTACTCCGGCTATGGCTACACCTTC CASSYSGYGYTF
13 TRBJ2-1 . . TRBV10-2 TGCGCCAGCACGGGCTCGACTTACAATGAGCAGTTCTTC CASTGSTYNEQFF
14 TRBJ1-3 . . TRBV30 TGTGCCTGGAGTCCAGGGCTCTCTGGAAACACCATATATTTT CAWSPGLSGNTIYF
19 TRBJ1-2 . . TRBV7-9 TGTGCCAGCAGCCTCTTCGTTGGGGTTTCCCTCCTTTCTAACTATGGCTACACCTTC CASSLFVGVSLLSNYGYTF
15 TRBJ1-1 . . TRBV11-2 TGTGCCAGCAGCTTAGTTGGACGGGACACATCTGAAGCTTTCTTT CASSLVGRDTSEAFF
15 TRBJ1-2 few . TRBV5-6 TGTGCCAGCAGCTTGTCGGCAGGGTATAACTATGGCTACACCTTC CASSLSAGYNYGYTF